This T cell receptor beta chain was identified in a study of cytomegalovirus exposure and HLA in healthy donors. The CDR3 runs 14 residues. Germline loops: CDR1 LGHNA, CDR2 YSLEER. Trimming took 6 bases from V and 3 from J, leaving 11 bases between them. Assay: immunoSEQ multiplex PCR; the TCRdb copy retains only in-frame clones and omits some. The repertoire holds 55,000 to 75,000 clones, with about 90% as singletons. The chain has TRBV4-3 and TRBJ2-2, with D possibly being TRBD1 (5 bases). This clonotype was obtained from a man between 18 and 29 years old in good health and CMV-seronegative. Source material: PBMCs. CDR3 coding DNA: TGCGCCAGCAGAAGGGGCGGACACACCGGGGAGCTGTTTTTT. Protein: CASRRGGHTGELFF.